In this sample, the clone carrying this TCR beta chain turned up once. This sample is part of a study of regulatory T cells in long-lasting Graves disease. Described time point: newly diagnosed GD, antithyroid drugs for less than 3 months. From RNA extracted from PBMCs, the TCR library was made. The germline V gene has CDR1 SEHNR and CDR2 FQNEAQ (reference sequence). This CDR3 has 15 residues. J lost 5 bases, V lost 5 bases, and 7 bases had no gene match. Combining iRepertoire HTBI primers with Arm-PCR of CDR3 regions, the authors built TCR beta libraries. TCRdb passed the multiplex PCR reads through MiXCR, listing each CDR3 protein once. This table holds roughly 430,000 distinct CDR3 sequences, roughly 17% found once. These data also featured in a second study, about T cells in Graves' hyperthyroidism and ophthalmopathy. Per that study: The study defined stable Graves' hyperthyroidism as no ophthalmopathy progression within 18 months. Among the patients, aged 18 to 65, hyperthyroidism was newly diagnosed and had lasted under 2 months. The majority of expanded thyroid clonotypes above 0.001 also appeared in blood.

V is TRBV7-9 and J is TRBJ2-1; TRBD2 matches at 9 bases. The receptor was derived from a young woman with Graves disease. Sequenced here: peripheral blood mononuclear cells (PBMCs), sampled at new diagnosis, from a patient treated with antithyroid drugs. CDR3 protein: CASSGRTSGHNEQFF. The CDR3 coding sequence is TGTGCCAGCAGCGGGAGAACTAGCGGGCACAATGAGCAGTTCTTC.